The entry below describes one T cell receptor beta chain. No antigen is known for it. According to the study, TCR beta libraries were built with iRepertoire HTBI primers and CDR3-region Arm-PCR. TCRdb re-called the multiplex PCR reads through MiXCR, storing one row per CDR3 protein. The table shows over 200,000 distinct CDR3 sequences, with approximately 20% occurring only once. The data were obtained in a study of regulatory T cells in long-lasting Graves disease. General observations from the study: The TCR repertoire of persistent Graves' patients was less diverse than that of newly diagnosed ones.

The trim removed 3 bases at V and 1 base at J, leaving 3 bases unmatched. The CDR3 consists of 15 residues. Time point reported: newly diagnosed GD, antithyroid drugs for less than 3 months. From RNA extracted from PBMCs, the TCR library was made. Xi'an, China, was home to the endocrinology department that provided patients. A blood draw put around 9.1 milliliters of peripheral blood into EDTA tubes. Sample: peripheral blood mononuclear cells (PBMCs), taken at new diagnosis, from a patient treated with antithyroid drugs. This receptor was taken from a female donor with Graves disease. The chain carries TRBV12-3 or TRBV12-4 and TRBJ2-1; 7 bases align to TRBD1. The CDR3 nucleotides are TGTGCCAGCAGTTTCGGCAGGGGGTCCTACAATGAGCAGTTCTTC. Translation: CASSFGRGSYNEQFF.